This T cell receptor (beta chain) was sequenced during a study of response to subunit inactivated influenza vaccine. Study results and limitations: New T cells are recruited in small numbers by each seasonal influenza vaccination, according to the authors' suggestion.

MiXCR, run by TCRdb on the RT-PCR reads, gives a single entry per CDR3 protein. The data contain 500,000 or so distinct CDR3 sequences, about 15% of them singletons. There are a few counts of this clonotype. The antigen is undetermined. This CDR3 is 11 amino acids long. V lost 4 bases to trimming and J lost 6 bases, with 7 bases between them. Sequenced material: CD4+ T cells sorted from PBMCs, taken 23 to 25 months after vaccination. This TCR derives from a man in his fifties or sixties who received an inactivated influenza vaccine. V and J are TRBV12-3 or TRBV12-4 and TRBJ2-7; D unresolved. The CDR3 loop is CASSSPGEQYF. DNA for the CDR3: TGTGCCAGCAGTTCCCCCGGCGAGCAGTACTTC.